Described below is a single TCR beta chain sequence and its context. The antigen remains undetermined. V shed 1 base and J shed 3 bases, with 9 bases lying between them. CDR3 length: 14 amino acids. CDR1 and CDR2 (germline): SGHVS, FQNEAQ. Clones were read by immunoSEQ multiplex PCR, and TCRdb kept only the in-frame ones, dropping some. Among 140,000 to 150,000 clones listed, nearly 95% were seen once. This record comes from a study of T cell responses to AZD1222 COVID-19 vaccine. Turning to the study itself: Whether given at about 4 or about 12 weeks, second doses were pooled. Whole-study results and caveats: Clonal diversity was possibly underestimated, and the donors were mostly white British, with more females. Spike-specific TCR breadth rose after two AZD1222 doses, and depth rose as well. Spike-wide coverage was observed for vaccine-associated CD4 TCRs, with dominant responses at 160-218 and 743-854.

The receptor comes from an adult in good health. The chain carries TRBV7-8 and TRBJ1-2; no clear D. The sequencing here drew on peripheral blood, taken on day 0 of AZD1222 vaccination. The CDR3, as DNA: TGTGCCAGCAGCTTAGTTAACAGCCACTATGGCTACACCTTC. It yields the protein CASSLVNSHYGYTF.